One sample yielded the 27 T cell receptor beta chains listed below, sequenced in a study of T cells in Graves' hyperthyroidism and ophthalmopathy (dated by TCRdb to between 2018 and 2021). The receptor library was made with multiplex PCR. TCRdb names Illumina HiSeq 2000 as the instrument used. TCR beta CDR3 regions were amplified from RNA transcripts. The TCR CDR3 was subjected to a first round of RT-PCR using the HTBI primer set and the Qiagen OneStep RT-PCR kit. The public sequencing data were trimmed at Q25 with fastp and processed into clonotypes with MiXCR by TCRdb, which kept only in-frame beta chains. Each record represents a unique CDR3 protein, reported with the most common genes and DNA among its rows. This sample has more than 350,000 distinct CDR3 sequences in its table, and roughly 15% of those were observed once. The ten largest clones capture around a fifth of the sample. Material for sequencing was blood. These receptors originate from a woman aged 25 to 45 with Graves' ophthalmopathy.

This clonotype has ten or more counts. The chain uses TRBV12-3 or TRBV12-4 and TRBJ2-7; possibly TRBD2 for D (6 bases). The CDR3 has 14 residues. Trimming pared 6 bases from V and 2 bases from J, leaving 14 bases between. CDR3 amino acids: CASRRGGAPYEQYF. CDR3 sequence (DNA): TGTGCCAGCAGACGAGGCGGGGCGCCCTACGAGCAGTACTTC.

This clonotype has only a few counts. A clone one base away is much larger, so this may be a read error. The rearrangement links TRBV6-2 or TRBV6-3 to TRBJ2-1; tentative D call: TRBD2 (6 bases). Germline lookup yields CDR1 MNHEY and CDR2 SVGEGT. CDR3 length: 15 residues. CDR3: CASSYRWDSYNGQFF. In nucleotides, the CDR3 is TGTGCCAGCAGTTACAGGTGGGACTCCTACAATGGGCAGTTCTTC.

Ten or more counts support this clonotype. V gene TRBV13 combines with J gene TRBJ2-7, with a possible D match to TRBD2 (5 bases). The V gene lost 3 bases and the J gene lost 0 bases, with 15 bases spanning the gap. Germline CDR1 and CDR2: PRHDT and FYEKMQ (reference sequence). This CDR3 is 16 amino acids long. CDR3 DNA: TGTGCCAGCAGCTTTTTACCCGGGGTCAGCTCCTACGAGCAGTACTTC. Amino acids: CASSFLPGVSSYEQYF.

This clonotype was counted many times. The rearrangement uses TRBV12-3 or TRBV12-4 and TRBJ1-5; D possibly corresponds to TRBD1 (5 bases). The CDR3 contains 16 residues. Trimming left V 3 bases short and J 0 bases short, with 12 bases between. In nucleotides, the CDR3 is TGTGCCAGCAGTTTTTTCGGGGGAAATAGCAATCAGCCCCAGCATTTT. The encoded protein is CASSFFGGNSNQPQHF.

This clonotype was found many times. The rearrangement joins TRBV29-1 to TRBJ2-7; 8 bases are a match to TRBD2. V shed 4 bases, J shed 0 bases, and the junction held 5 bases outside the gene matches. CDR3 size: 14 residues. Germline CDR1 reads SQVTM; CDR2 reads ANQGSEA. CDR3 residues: CSVGTSLSSYEQYF. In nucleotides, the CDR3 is TGCAGCGTTGGGACTAGCCTCAGCTCCTACGAGCAGTACTTC.

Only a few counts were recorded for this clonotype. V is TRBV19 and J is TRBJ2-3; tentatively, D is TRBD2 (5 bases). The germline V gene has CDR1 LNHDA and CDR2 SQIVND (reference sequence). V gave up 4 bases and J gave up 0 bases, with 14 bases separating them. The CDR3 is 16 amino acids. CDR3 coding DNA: TGTGCCAGTAGTAGGCGCGGGCCACCGAGCACAGATACGCAGTATTTT. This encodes CASSRRGPPSTDTQYF.

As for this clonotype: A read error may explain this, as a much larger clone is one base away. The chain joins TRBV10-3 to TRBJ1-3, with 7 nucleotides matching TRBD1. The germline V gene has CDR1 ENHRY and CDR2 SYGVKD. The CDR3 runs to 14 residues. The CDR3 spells CVISEPDRGNTIYF. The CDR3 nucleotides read TGTGTCATCAGTGAGCCGGACAGGGGAAACACCATATATTTT.

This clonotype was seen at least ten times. CDR3: CASSLATTGTGAYEQYF. The DNA for the CDR3 is TGTGCCAGCAGCTTAGCGACTACCGGGACAGGAGCCTACGAGCAGTACTTC. The chain is built from TRBV7-6 and TRBJ2-7; 8 positions agree with TRBD1. J lost 2 bases, V lost 0 bases, and 9 bases had no gene match. Germline values: CDR1 SGHVS, CDR2 FNYEAQ. This CDR3 is 17 amino acids long. The full variable domain, completed using reference TRBV7-6 and TRBJ2-7, is GAGVSQSPRYKVTKRGQDVALRCDPISGHVSLYWYRQALGQGPEFLTYFNYEAQQDKSGLPNDRFSAERPEGSISTLTIQRTEQRDSAMYRCASSLATTGTGAYEQYFGPGTRLTVT.

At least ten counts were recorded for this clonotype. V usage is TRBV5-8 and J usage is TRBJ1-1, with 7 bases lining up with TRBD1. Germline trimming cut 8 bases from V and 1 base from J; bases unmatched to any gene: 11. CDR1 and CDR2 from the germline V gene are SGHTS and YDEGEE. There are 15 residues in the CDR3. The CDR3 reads CASTFPGQKNTEAFF. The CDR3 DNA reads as TGTGCCAGTACCTTTCCGGGACAGAAGAACACTGAAGCTTTCTTT.

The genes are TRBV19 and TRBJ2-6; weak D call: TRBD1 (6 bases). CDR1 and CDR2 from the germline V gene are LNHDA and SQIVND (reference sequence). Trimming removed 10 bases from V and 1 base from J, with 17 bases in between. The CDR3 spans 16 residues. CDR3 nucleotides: TGTGCCACCTCAGCCTCCGGGACATCTGGGGCCAACGTCCTGACTTTC. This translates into CATSASGTSGANVLTF. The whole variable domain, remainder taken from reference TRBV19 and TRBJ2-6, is DGGITQSPKYLFRKEGQNVTLSCEQNLNHDAMYWYRQDPGQGLRLIYYSQIVNDFQKGDIAEGYSVSREKKESFPLTVTSAQKNPTAFYLCATSASGTSGANVLTFGAGSRLTVL.

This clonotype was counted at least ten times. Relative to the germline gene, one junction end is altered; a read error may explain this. CDR3 protein: CASSSVISDTQYF. The CDR3 DNA sequence: TGTGCTAGCAGCTCGGTGATATCAGATACGCAGTATTTT. The chain combines TRBV7-7 with TRBJ2-3; D is unclear. Germline V gene lookup returns CDR1 SSHAT and CDR2 FNYEAQ (reference sequence). This CDR3 comprises 13 residues.

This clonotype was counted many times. CDR3 residues: CASSLRGGRGVSTDTQYF. Here the CDR3 DNA reads TGTGCCAGCAGCCTGCGGGGGGGGCGGGGGGTCAGCACAGATACGCAGTATTTT. The chain combines TRBV6-2 or TRBV6-3 with TRBJ2-3, with TRBD2 identical over 9 bases. This CDR3 is 18 amino acids long. Trimming took 6 bases from V and 0 from J; bases not matched to a gene: 13. From germline, CDR1 is MNHEY and CDR2 SVGEGT.

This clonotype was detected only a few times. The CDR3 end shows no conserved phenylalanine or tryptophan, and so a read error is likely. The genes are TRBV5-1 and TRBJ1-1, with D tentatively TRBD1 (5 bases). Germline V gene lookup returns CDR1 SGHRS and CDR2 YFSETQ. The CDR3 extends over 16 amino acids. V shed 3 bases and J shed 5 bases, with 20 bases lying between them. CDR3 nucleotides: TGCGCCAGCAGCTCCCAGAGAAGGCCAGGGATTACTGAAGCTTTCCTT. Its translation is CASSSQRRPGITEAFL.

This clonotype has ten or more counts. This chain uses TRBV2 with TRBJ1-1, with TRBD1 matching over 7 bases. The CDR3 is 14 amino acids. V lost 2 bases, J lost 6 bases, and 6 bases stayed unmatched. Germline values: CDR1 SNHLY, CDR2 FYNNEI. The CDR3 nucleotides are TGTGCCAGCAGTGAACGACAGGGATCCGCTGAAGCTTTCTTT. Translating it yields CASSERQGSAEAFF.

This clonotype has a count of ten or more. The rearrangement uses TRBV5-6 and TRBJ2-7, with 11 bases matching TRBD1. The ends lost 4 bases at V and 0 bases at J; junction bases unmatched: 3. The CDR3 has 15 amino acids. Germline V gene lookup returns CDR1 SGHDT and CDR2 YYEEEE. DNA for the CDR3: TGTGCCAGCAGCCCGGACAGGGGGCTCTCCTACGAGCAGTACTTC. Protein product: CASSPDRGLSYEQYF.

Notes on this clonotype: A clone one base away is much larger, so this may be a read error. The CDR3 DNA reads as TGTGCCAGCAGTTTCGCAGGCCCCCGAACGTACGAGCAGTACTTC. Encoded protein: CASSFAGPRTYEQYF. The chain employs TRBV12-3 or TRBV12-4 and TRBJ2-7; D remains ambiguous. The CDR3 is made up of 15 amino acids. V gave up 3 bases and J gave up 4 bases, with 16 bases separating them.

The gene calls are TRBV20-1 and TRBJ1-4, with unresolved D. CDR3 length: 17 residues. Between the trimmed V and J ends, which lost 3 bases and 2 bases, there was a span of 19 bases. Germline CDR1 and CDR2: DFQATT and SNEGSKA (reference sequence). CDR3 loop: CSARSRGGHLTNEKLFF. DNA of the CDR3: TGCAGTGCTAGGTCCCGAGGAGGGCATTTGACTAATGAAAAACTGTTTTTT.

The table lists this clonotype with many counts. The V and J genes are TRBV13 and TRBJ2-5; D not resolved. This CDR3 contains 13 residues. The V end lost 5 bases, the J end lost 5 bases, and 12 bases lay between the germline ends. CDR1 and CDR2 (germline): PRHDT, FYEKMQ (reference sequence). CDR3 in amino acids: CASSLLRSETQYF. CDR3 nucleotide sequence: TGTGCCAGCAGCCTCCTGAGGAGTGAGACCCAGTACTTC.

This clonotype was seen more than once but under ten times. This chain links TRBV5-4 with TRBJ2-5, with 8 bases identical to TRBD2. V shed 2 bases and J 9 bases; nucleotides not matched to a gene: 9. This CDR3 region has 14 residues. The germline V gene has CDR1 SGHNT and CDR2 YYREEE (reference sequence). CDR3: CASSFNSGEVPQYF. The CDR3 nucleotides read TGTGCCAGCAGCTTTAATAGCGGGGAGGTTCCCCAGTACTTC.

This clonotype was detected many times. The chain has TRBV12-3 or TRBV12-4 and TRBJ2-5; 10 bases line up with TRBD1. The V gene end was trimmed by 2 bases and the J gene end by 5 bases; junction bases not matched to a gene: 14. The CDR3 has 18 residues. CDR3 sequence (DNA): TGTGCCAGCAGTTTATCCCTTCAAAAGACAGGGGGCGAGGAGACCCAGTACTTC. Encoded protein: CASSLSLQKTGGEETQYF.

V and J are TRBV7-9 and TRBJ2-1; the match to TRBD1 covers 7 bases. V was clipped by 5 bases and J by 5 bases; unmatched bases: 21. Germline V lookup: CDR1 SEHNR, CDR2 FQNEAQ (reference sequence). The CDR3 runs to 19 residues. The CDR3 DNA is TGTGCCAGCAGCCCTACAGGGGCCTTAGATTCACACCTGGACAATGAGCAGTTCTTC. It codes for CASSPTGALDSHLDNEQFF.

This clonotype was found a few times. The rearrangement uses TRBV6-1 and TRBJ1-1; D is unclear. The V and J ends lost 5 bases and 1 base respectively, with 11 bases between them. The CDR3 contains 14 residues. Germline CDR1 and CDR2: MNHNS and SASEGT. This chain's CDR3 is CASSYVRENTEAFF. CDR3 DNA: TGTGCCAGCAGTTACGTCAGAGAGAACACTGAAGCTTTCTTT.

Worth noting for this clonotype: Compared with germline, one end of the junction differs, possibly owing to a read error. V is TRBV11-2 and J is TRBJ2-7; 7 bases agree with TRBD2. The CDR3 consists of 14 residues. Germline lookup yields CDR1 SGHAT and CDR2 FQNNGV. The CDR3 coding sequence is TGTGCCAGCCGCGGGCCAGCGGGGTCCTACGAACAGTACTTC. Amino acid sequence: CASRGPAGSYEQYF. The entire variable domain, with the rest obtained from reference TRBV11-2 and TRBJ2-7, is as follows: EAGVAQSPRYKIIEKRQSVAFWCNPISGHATLYWYQQILGQGPKLLIQFQNNGVVDDSQLPKDRFSAERLKGVDSTLKIQPAKLEDSAVYLCASRGPAGSYEQYFGPGTRLTVT.

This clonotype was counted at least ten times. The CDR3 reads CASSLGQPDNEQFF. CDR3 nucleotide sequence: TGTGCCAGCAGCTTAGGACAGCCCGACAATGAGCAGTTCTTC. The chain employs TRBV7-2 and TRBJ2-1; tentative D call: TRBD1 (5 bases). Germline CDR1 is SGHTA and CDR2 is FQGNSA. Trimming removed 1 base from V and 5 bases from J, with 9 bases in between. The CDR3 sequence is 14 residues long.

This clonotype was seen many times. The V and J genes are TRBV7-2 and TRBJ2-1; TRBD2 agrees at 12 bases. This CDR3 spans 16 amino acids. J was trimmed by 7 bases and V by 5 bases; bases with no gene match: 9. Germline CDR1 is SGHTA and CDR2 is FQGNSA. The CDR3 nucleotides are TGTGCCAGCAGCCCGTCTAGCGGGGGGGGTTCTAATGAGCAGTTCTTC. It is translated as CASSPSSGGGSNEQFF.

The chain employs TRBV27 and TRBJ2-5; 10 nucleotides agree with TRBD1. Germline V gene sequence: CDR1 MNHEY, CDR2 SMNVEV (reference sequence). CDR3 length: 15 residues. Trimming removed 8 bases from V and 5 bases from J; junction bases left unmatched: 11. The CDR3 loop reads CASRQTGGLRETQYF. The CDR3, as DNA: TGTGCCAGCCGCCAGACAGGGGGCCTGAGGGAGACCCAGTACTTC.

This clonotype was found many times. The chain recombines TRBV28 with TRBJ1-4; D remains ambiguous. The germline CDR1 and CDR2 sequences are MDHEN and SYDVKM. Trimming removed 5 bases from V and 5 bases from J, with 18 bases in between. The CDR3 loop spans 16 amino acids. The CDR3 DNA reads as TGTGCCAGCAGTCCTTGGGATCCAGCTGAAAATGAAAAACTGTTTTTT. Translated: CASSPWDPAENEKLFF.